This T cell receptor beta chain derives from a study of blood T cell repertoires in COVID-19. Study overall: Sources were T cells, B-cell-depleted T cells, or PBMCs; the material itself was cDNA or gDNA.

The CDR3 sequence is 10 residues long. V lost 1 base and J 10 bases, leaving 4 bases between the germline ends. The germline gives CDR1 SGHTA, CDR2 FQGNSA. Here immunoSEQ multiplex PCR was the method, and the copy in TCRdb shows in-frame clones only, minus some. The sample lists 260,000 or so clones, roughly four fifths occurring once. The sample taken for sequencing was PBMCs or T cells enriched from blood (not recorded which). The chain employs TRBV7-2 and TRBJ1-1; D unclear. This sequence was found in a middle-aged woman who had been exposed to COVID-19. CDR3 amino acids: CASSLGRAFF. For the CDR3, the DNA is TGTGCCAGCAGCTTAGGTCGAGCTTTCTTT.